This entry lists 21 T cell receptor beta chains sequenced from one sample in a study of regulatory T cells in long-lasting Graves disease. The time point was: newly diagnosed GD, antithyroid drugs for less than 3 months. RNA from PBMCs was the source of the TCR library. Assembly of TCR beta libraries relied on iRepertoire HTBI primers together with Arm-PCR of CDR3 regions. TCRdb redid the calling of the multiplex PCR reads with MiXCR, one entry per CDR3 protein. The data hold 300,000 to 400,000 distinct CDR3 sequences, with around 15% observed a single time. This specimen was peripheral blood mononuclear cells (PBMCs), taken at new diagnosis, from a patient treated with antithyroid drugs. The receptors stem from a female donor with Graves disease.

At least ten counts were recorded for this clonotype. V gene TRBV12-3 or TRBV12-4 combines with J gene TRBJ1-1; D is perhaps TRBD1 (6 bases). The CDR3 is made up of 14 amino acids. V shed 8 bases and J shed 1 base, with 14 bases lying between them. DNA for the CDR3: TGTGCCAGCGGGGTAGGGGGACGGAACACTGAAGCTTTCTTT. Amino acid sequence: CASGVGGRNTEAFF.

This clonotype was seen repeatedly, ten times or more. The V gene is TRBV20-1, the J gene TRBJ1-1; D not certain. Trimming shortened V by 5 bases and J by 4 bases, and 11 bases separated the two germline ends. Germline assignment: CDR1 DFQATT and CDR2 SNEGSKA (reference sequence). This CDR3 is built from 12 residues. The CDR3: CSARGLITEAFF. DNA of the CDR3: TGCAGTGCTCGAGGACTGATCACTGAAGCTTTCTTT.

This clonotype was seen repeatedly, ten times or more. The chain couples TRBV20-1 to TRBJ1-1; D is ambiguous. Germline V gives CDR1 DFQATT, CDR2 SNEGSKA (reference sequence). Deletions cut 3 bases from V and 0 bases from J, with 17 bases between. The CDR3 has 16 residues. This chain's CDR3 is CSASYDFPAMNTEAFF. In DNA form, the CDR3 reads TGCAGTGCTAGTTACGATTTCCCGGCTATGAACACTGAAGCTTTCTTT.

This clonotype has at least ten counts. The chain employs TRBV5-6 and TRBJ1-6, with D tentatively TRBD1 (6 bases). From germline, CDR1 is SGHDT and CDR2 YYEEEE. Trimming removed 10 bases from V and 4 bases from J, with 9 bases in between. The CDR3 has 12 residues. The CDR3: CASQGYNSPLHF. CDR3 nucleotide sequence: TGTGCCTCCCAGGGGTATAATTCACCCCTCCACTTT.

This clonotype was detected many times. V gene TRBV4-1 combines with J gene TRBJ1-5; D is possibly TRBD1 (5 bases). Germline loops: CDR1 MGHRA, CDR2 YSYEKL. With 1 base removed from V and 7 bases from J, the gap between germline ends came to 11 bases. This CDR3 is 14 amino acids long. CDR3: CASSQVLGDQPQHF. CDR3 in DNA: TGCGCCAGCAGCCAAGTTCTCGGGGACCAGCCCCAGCATTTT.

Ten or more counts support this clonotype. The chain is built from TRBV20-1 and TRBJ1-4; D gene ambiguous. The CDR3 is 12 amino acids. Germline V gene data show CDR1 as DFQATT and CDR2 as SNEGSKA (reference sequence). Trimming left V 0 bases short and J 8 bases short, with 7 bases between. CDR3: CSARDLGEKLFF. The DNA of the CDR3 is TGCAGTGCTAGAGACCTGGGAGAAAAACTGTTTTTT.

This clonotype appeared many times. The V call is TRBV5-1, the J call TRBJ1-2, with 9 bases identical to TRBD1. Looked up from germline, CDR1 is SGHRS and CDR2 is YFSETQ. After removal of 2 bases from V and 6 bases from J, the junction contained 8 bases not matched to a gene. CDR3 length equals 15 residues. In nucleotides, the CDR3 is TGCGCCAGCAGCTTACAGGGACAGGGATTACATGGCTACACCTTC. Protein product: CASSLQGQGLHGYTF.

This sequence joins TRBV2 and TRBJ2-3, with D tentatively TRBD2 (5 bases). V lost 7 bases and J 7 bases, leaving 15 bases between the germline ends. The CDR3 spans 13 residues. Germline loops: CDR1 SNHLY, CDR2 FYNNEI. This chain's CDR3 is CASTYREPNTQYF. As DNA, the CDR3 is TGTGCCAGCACGTATAGGGAGCCCAATACGCAGTATTTT.

CDR3 DNA sequence: TGTGCCAGCAGTTTAGAAGGGCACCGGGTAAACATTCAGTACTTC. Protein product: CASSLEGHRVNIQYF. The chain is built from TRBV27 and TRBJ2-4, with D unclear. Germline CDR1 MNHEY, CDR2 SMNVEV (reference sequence). The CDR3 is 15 residues long. The V and J ends lost 2 bases and 6 bases respectively, with 14 bases between them.

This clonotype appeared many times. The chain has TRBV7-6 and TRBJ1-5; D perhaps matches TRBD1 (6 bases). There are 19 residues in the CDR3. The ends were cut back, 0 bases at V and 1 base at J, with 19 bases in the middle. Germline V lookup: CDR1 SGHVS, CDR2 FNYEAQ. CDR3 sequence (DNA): TGTGCCAGCAGCTTAGCGACCTGGGGACACGCACGGAGCAATCAGCCCCAGCATTTT. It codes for CASSLATWGHARSNQPQHF.

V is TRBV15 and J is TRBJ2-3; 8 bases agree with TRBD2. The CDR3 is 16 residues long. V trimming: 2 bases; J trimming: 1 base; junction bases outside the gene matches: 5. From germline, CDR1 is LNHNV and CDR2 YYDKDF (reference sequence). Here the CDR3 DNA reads TGTGCCACCAGCAGATTACAAGCGGGGGGCACAGATACGCAGTATTTT. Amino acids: CATSRLQAGGTDTQYF.

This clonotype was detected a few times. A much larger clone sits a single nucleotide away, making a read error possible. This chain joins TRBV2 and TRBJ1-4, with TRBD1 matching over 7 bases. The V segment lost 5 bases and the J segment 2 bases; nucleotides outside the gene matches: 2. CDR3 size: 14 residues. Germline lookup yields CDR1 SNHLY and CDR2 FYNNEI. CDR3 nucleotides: TGTGCCAGCAGTACAGGGGTTACTAATGAAAAACTGTTTTTT. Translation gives CASSTGVTNEKLFF.

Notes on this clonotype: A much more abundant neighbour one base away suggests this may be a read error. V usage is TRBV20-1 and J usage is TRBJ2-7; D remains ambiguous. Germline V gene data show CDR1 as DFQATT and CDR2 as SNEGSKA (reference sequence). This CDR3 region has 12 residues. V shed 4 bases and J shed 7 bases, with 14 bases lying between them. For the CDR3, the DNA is TGCAGTGCTAACAAGCTACGCAATGAGCAGTACTTC. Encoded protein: CSANKLRNEQYF.

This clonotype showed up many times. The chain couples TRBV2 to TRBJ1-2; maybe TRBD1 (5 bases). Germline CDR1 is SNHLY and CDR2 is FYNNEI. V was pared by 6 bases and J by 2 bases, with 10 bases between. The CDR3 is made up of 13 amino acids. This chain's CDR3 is CASRTEKNYGYTF. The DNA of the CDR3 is TGTGCCAGCAGGACAGAGAAGAACTATGGCTACACCTTC. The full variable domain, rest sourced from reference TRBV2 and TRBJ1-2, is EPEVTQTPSHQVTQMGQEVILRCVPISNHLYFYWYRQILGQKVEFLVSFYNNEISEKSEIFDDQFSVERPDGSNFTLKIRSTKLEDSAMYFCASRTEKNYGYTFGSGTRLTVV.

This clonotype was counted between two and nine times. The CDR3 region is CSASDQDEQFF. CDR3 sequence (DNA): TGCAGTGCTAGTGACCAGGATGAGCAGTTCTTC. V and J are TRBV20-1 and TRBJ2-1; unclear D gene. Trimming stripped 3 bases from V and 8 bases from J, with 8 bases between. The CDR3 contains 11 residues. From germline, CDR1 is DFQATT and CDR2 SNEGSKA (reference sequence).

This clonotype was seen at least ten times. This CDR3 reads CATSDGQLGDEQFF. CDR3 DNA: TGTGCCACCAGTGACGGGCAGCTAGGCGATGAGCAGTTCTTC. This chain uses TRBV24-1 with TRBJ2-1; D is undetermined. CDR1 is KGHDR and CDR2 is SFDVKD in the germline V gene. There are 14 residues in the CDR3. V lost 4 bases and J lost 8, with 14 bases in between.

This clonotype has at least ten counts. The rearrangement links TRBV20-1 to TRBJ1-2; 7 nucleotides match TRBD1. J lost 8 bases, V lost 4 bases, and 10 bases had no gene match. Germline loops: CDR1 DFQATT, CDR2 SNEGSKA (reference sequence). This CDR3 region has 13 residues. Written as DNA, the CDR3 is TGCAGTGCTATTAACGACAGGGTGCGGGGCTACACCTTC. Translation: CSAINDRVRGYTF.

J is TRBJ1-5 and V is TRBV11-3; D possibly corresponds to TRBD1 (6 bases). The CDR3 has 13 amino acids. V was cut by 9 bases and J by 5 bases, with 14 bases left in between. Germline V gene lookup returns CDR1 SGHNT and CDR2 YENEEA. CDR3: CARFMGQDQPQHF. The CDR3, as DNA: TGTGCCAGGTTCATGGGACAAGATCAGCCCCAGCATTTT. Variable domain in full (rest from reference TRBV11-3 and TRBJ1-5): EAGVVQSPRYKIIEKKQPVAFWCNPISGHNTLYWYLQNLGQGPELLIRYENEEAVDDSQLPKDRFSAERLKGVDSTLKIQPAELGDSAVYLCARFMGQDQPQHFGDGTRLSIL.

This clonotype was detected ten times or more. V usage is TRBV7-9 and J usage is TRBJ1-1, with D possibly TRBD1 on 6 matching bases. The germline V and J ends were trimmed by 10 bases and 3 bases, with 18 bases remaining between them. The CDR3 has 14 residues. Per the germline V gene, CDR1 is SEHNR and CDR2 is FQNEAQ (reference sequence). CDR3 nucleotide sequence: TGTGCCACCCCAAGCGGGGGGGGCGACACTGAAGCTTTCTTT. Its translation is CATPSGGGDTEAFF.

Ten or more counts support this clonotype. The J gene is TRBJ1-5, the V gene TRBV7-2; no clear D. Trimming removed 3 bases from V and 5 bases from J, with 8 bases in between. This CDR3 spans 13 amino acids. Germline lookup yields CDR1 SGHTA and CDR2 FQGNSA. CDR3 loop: CASSLSGDQPQHF. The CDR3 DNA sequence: TGTGCCAGCAGCTTGTCGGGTGATCAGCCCCAGCATTTT.

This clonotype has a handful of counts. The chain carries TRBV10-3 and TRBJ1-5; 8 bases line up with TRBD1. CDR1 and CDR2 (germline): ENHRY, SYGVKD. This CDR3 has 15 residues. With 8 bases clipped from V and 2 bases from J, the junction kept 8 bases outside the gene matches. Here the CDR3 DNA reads TGTGCCATCGGCACAGAACAGGGGGGCAATCAGCCCCAGCATTTT. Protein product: CAIGTEQGGNQPQHF.